What follows describes a single T cell receptor (beta chain). Its antigen is currently unknown. Other DNA sequences in this specimen translate into the identical CDR3. Use of 60 Vbeta and 13 Jbeta primers characterized the PCR. Only in-frame clones appear in the TCRdb table, and some are missing; sequencing was by immunoSEQ multiplex PCR. Seen here are 160,000 or so clones, around 77% observed once, and the top ten hold around 2.4%. The CDR3 is made up of 16 amino acids. The germline CDR1 and CDR2 sequences are LGHNA and YSLEER. Trimming at V came to 1 base and at J to 11 bases, leaving 8 bases not matched to a gene. This specimen comes from a study of cytomegalovirus exposure and HLA in healthy donors. Study-wide results and caveats: The study dropped some indistinguishable V segments, TRBV6-2 and TRBV6-3 among them. V- and J-gene trimming in TCR beta was tied to a missense DCLRE1C variant by an analysis performed later.

The chain uses TRBV4-3 and TRBJ2-2; 12 bases fit TRBD2. The TCR was taken from a man in his 60s in good health and CMV-seronegative. The sequenced sample was PBMCs. In DNA, the CDR3 is TGCGCCAGCAGCCAAGGCCTAGCGGGAGGGGGCGGAGAGCTGTTTTTT. Translating gives CASSQGLAGGGGELFF.